The 12 T cell receptor beta chains in this list originate from one sample, sequenced in a study of T cell responses to AZD1222 COVID-19 vaccine. The repertoire was sequenced with immunoSEQ multiplex PCR; TCRdb's copy has only in-frame clones and lacks some. This repertoire shows about 160,000 clones, roughly nine tenths found once; its top ten account for around 4.5%. The source material was peripheral blood, sampled on day 0 of MenACWY control vaccination. These receptors were obtained from an adult in good health.

V is TRBV2 and J is TRBJ2-2; 8 nucleotides align to TRBD2. With 5 bases clipped from V and 4 bases from J, the junction kept 9 bases outside the gene matches. CDR1 and CDR2 (germline): SNHLY, FYNNEI. The length of the CDR3 is 16 residues. The CDR3 region has the DNA TGTGCCAGCAGTAAAAGAGCGGGAGCGGGCACCGGGGAGCTGTTTTTT. Its protein is CASSKRAGAGTGELFF.

The chain employs TRBV28 and TRBJ2-1, with unresolved D. V lost 8 bases to trimming and J lost 3 bases, with 17 bases between them. The CDR3 totals 15 residues. Per the germline V gene, CDR1 is MDHEN and CDR2 is SYDVKM. CDR3 sequence: CASGPLQPGYNEQFF. DNA for the CDR3: TGTGCCAGCGGTCCCCTCCAGCCAGGCTACAATGAGCAGTTCTTC.

Only a few counts were recorded for this clone. CDR3 DNA sequence: TGTGCCAGCAGCTTGATCCGACAGGGCGATCTGTACGAGCAGTACTTC. Residues: CASSLIRQGDLYEQYF. This sequence joins TRBV5-6 and TRBJ2-7; 7 bases line up with TRBD1. Germline lookup yields CDR1 SGHDT and CDR2 YYEEEE. Trimming took 1 base from V and 4 from J; bases not matched to a gene: 11. The CDR3 has 16 amino acids.

J is TRBJ1-2 and V is TRBV11-3; D might be TRBD1 (6 bases). Trimming removed 5 bases from V and 14 bases from J, with 21 bases in between. Germline CDR1 SGHNT, CDR2 YENEEA. There are 13 residues in the CDR3. CDR3: CASSMGGAPSWTF. The CDR3 nucleotides read TGTGCCAGCAGCATGGGGGGGGCCCCCTCTTGGACCTTC.

V is TRBV18 and J is TRBJ2-7; 8 bases are shared with TRBD2. The CDR3 sequence is 16 residues long. Germline assignment: CDR1 KGHSH and CDR2 LQKENI. Losses at the gene ends were 3 bases for V and 0 bases for J; bases not matched to a gene: 7. The CDR3: CASSPSLSGSSYEQYF. In nucleotides, the CDR3 is TGTGCCAGCTCACCGTCTCTGAGCGGGAGCTCCTACGAGCAGTACTTC.

The chain carries TRBV27 and TRBJ2-3; D remains ambiguous. There are 17 residues in the CDR3. The V end was cut by 6 bases, the J end by 5 bases, with 24 bases between. CDR1 is MNHEY, CDR2 SMNVEV, per germline (reference sequence). The CDR3 bases are TGTGCCAGCAGCCGACTGACCGGCTCCCATCGGGTAGATACGCAGTATTTT. Its protein product is CASSRLTGSHRVDTQYF.

The V and J genes are TRBV2 and TRBJ1-2, with D uncertain. Germline V CDR1 and CDR2: SNHLY, FYNNEI. CDR3 size: 14 residues. Trimming shortened V by 7 bases and J by 0 bases, and 12 bases separated the two germline ends. Here the CDR3 DNA reads TGTGCCAGCACTCGGGCGGGAGCTAACTATGGCTACACCTTC. As protein: CASTRAGANYGYTF.

The chain is built from TRBV7-9 and TRBJ2-7, with D tentatively TRBD1 or TRBD2 (5 bases each). The CDR3 runs 14 residues. The germline V and J ends were trimmed by 0 bases and 2 bases, with 8 bases remaining between them. Germline CDR1 is SEHNR and CDR2 is FQNEAQ (reference sequence). For the CDR3, the DNA is TGTGCCAGCAGCTTAGCCGGGACCCCCTACGAGCAGTACTTC. Its translation: CASSLAGTPYEQYF.

This chain joins TRBV6-5 and TRBJ1-2, with D possibly matching TRBD1 (6 bases). The CDR3 is made up of 14 amino acids. Trimming cost V 7 bases and J 0 bases, with 12 bases left between them. The V gene's germline CDR1 is MNHEY and CDR2 SVGAGI. CDR3 amino acids: CASIRQVSNYGYTF. CDR3 in DNA: TGTGCCAGCATTCGACAGGTATCTAACTATGGCTACACCTTC.

V usage is TRBV7-2 and J usage is TRBJ1-1; TRBD1 agrees at 7 bases. CDR1 and CDR2 (germline): SGHTA, FQGNSA. This CDR3 is built from 15 residues. J gave up 4 bases and V 1 base, and 6 bases lay outside the gene matches. CDR3 bases: TGTGCCAGCAGCTTAGTACAACAGGGGTTCACTGAAGCTTTCTTT. Protein: CASSLVQQGFTEAFF.

This chain joins TRBV5-5 and TRBJ1-2; 7 bases are shared with TRBD1. The CDR3 length is 18 residues. The V segment lost 2 bases and the J segment 3 bases; nucleotides outside the gene matches: 16. CDR1 SGHKS and CDR2 YYEKEE come from the germline V gene (reference sequence). The CDR3 coding sequence is TGTGCCAGCAGCTTTCGGCCGGGAATCGGGACAGCTGACTATGGCTACACCTTC. Protein: CASSFRPGIGTADYGYTF. Supplemented by reference TRBV5-5 and TRBJ1-2, the full variable domain reads DAGVTQSPTHLIKTRGQQVTLRCSPISGHKSVSWYQQVLGQGPQFIFQYYEKEERGRGNFPDRFSARQFPNYSSELNVNALLLGDSALYLCASSFRPGIGTADYGYTFGSGTRLTVV.

The chain is built from TRBV6-6 and TRBJ2-1; tentative D call: TRBD2 (5 bases). V was cut by 5 bases and J by 5 bases, with 22 bases left in between. The germline CDR1 and CDR2 sequences are MNHNY and SVGAGI (reference sequence). This CDR3 contains 17 residues. The CDR3 protein is CASSLQTLGVEDNEQFF. DNA for the CDR3: TGTGCCAGCAGTCTGCAAACACTAGGAGTCGAGGACAATGAGCAGTTCTTC.